These 14 T cell receptor beta chains share one sample of origin, sequenced in a study of OX40 agonist ivuxolimab in advanced cancers. Libraries were prepared by immunoSEQ multiplex PCR; TCRdb keeps only in-frame clonotypes and omits some of them. Of some 86,000 clones in the sample, about 82% were seen once. Sequenced here: CD4+ or CD8+ T cells sorted from blood, sampled in a trial of the OX40 agonist ivuxolimab. Every receptor here comes from an adult with an advanced solid tumor such as melanoma, head and neck, liver or kidney cancer.

CDR3 nucleotide sequence: TGTGCCAGCAGTGAGCAGGGGAGCTATGGCTACACCTTC. Its translation is CASSEQGSYGYTF. The chain recombines TRBV6-1 with TRBJ1-2, with D perhaps TRBD1 (6 bases). Germline loops: CDR1 MNHNS, CDR2 SASEGT. CDR3 length equals 13 residues. Trimming stripped 3 bases from V and 4 bases from J, with 9 bases between.

This clone has only one observation. The V gene is TRBV7-2, the J gene TRBJ2-7; 9 bases agree with TRBD1. V lost 5 bases and J lost 7; bases outside the gene matches: 9. The germline V gene has CDR1 SGHTA and CDR2 FQGNSA. This CDR3 is built from 14 residues. The CDR3 nucleotides read TGTGCCAGCAGCCCCCCACCGGACAGGGGTGAGCAGTACTTC. Translated: CASSPPPDRGEQYF.

Only a few counts were recorded for this clone. The rearrangement links TRBV9 to TRBJ1-2; D is unresolved. CDR3 length: 13 amino acids. Germline-derived CDR1 and CDR2 are SGDLS and YYNGEE. Trimming took 4 bases from V and 6 from J, leaving 13 bases between them. CDR3 loop: CASSLRPIDGYTF. The CDR3 DNA sequence: TGTGCCAGCAGCCTCCGGCCCATCGATGGCTACACCTTC.

This clone was observed a single time. CDR3 region: CASSPQGMNTEAFF. The CDR3 nucleotides are TGTGCCAGCTCACCACAGGGGATGAACACTGAAGCTTTCTTT. The chain recombines TRBV18 with TRBJ1-1, with D tentatively TRBD1 (5 bases). Germline V gives CDR1 KGHSH, CDR2 LQKENI. The CDR3 runs 14 residues. Trimming pared 1 base from V and 0 bases from J, leaving 6 bases between.

CDR3 bases: TGTGCCAGCAGCCCACTCTTAAATGAGCAGTTCTTC. Protein sequence: CASSPLLNEQFF. The chain is built from TRBV7-9 and TRBJ2-1; D gene unclear. Trimming cost V 5 bases and J 7 bases, with 9 bases left between them. This CDR3 region has 12 residues. Germline CDR1 is SEHNR and CDR2 is FQNEAQ (reference sequence).

The genes are TRBV7-9 and TRBJ2-3; 11 nucleotides align to TRBD2. The J segment lost 5 bases and the V segment lost 5 bases, leaving 12 bases of the junction unmatched. Germline values: CDR1 SEHNR, CDR2 FQNEAQ (reference sequence). The CDR3 covers 17 residues. CDR3: CASSPRLAGGDGDTQYF. The CDR3 coding sequence is TGTGCCAGCAGCCCCCGGCTAGCGGGAGGTGATGGAGATACGCAGTATTTT.

The chain carries TRBV19 and TRBJ1-5; D ambiguous. Deletions cut 8 bases from V and 14 bases from J, with 19 bases between. Germline assignment: CDR1 LNHDA and CDR2 SQIVND (reference sequence). The CDR3 is 12 residues long. DNA for the CDR3: TGTGCCAGTTCTGGGTGGCGGGCGGGTAAGCATTTT. Its translation: CASSGWRAGKHF.

The rearrangement uses TRBV7-9 and TRBJ2-7; 9 bases are shared with TRBD1. V lost 5 bases to trimming and J lost 4 bases; unmatched junction nucleotides: 6. The CDR3 sequence is 14 residues long. CDR1 is SEHNR and CDR2 is FQNEAQ in the germline V gene (reference sequence). The CDR3 region is CASSPPGQGYEQYF. CDR3 nucleotides: TGTGCCAGCAGCCCGCCGGGACAGGGATACGAGCAGTACTTC.

The table lists this clone with a count of one. The J gene is TRBJ2-5, the V gene TRBV6-1; 13 bases are a match to TRBD2. From germline, CDR1 is MNHNS and CDR2 SASEGT. V was clipped by 7 bases and J by 8 bases; unmatched bases: 10. The CDR3 sequence is 15 residues long. DNA for the CDR3: TGTGCCAGCAACCAACTAGCGGGAGGGACGGGAACCCAGTACTTC. It yields the protein CASNQLAGGTGTQYF.

The chain employs TRBV7-9 and TRBJ2-5; 9 bases agree with TRBD1. V shed 5 bases and J 0 bases; nucleotides not matched to a gene: 4. Germline V gene sequence: CDR1 SEHNR, CDR2 FQNEAQ (reference sequence). The CDR3 sequence is 15 residues long. Here the CDR3 reads CASSPTGGYQETQYF. The CDR3 region has the DNA TGTGCCAGCAGCCCGACAGGGGGTTACCAAGAGACCCAGTACTTC.

This clone was detected once. At one end, the junction sequence differs from germline, possibly due to a read error. The chain couples TRBV4-1 to TRBJ1-3; a weak D match, TRBD1 (5 bases). This CDR3 is built from 16 residues. Germline CDR1 is MGHRA and CDR2 is YSYEKL. The CDR3 DNA reads as TGTGCCAGCAGCCGGCTCAGGGAAGAGTCTGGAAACACCATATATTTT. Translated: CASSRLREESGNTIYF.

The chain employs TRBV2 and TRBJ1-4, with D uncertain. Trimming took off 1 base at V and 13 bases at J, with 7 bases between the two ends. Germline assignment: CDR1 SNHLY and CDR2 FYNNEI. This CDR3 is built from 11 residues. The chain's CDR3 is CASSEVGRLFF. In DNA form, the CDR3 reads TGTGCCAGCAGTGAAGTTGGACGACTGTTTTTT.

A few counts support this clone. The rearrangement joins TRBV4-2 to TRBJ1-4, with unresolved D. The germline gives CDR1 LGHNA, CDR2 YNFKEQ. This CDR3 has 17 amino acids. With 3 bases removed from V and 0 bases from J, the gap between germline ends came to 14 bases. The CDR3 reads CASSQSHIFATNEKLFF. DNA of the CDR3: TGTGCCAGCAGCCAGTCACACATCTTTGCAACTAATGAAAAACTGTTTTTT.

The chain couples TRBV19 to TRBJ2-5; 7 bases line up with TRBD2. Trimming cost V 1 base and J 4 bases; bases outside gene matches: 6. CDR1 LNHDA and CDR2 SQIVND come from the germline V gene (reference sequence). The CDR3 loop spans 15 amino acids. CDR3 coding DNA: TGTGCCAGTAGTATAGGGCTAGCGGAATCAGAGACCCAGTACTTC. This gives the protein CASSIGLAESETQYF.